This T cell receptor (beta chain) originates from a study of T cells in Graves' hyperthyroidism and ophthalmopathy. General study points: It was a median about 6 months before onset that the model predicted ophthalmopathy. Most expanded thyroid clonotypes above 0.001 recurred in blood.

Amplification of TCR beta CDR3 regions was performed using RNA transcripts as template. HTBI primers drove first-round RT-PCR of the TCR CDR3. TCRdb redid the calling of the multiplex PCR reads with MiXCR, one entry per CDR3 protein. The data contain some 440,000 distinct CDR3 sequences, 15% to 18% of them seen just once; the ten biggest clones take up 7.7%. In its sample, this clonotype was seen many times. The antigen remains undetermined. These patients, aged 18 to 65, had recently diagnosed hyperthyroidism lasting under 2 months. The source of the PBMCs was 10 ml of fresh peripheral blood. Germline CDR1 reads MNHEY; CDR2 reads SMNVEV (reference sequence). The CDR3 is 16 amino acids. J was trimmed by 3 bases and V by 0 bases; bases with no gene match: 8.

This sequence originates from a young woman with Graves' hyperthyroidism. The chain is built from TRBV27 and TRBJ2-7, with TRBD2 identical over 7 bases. Source material: blood. The CDR3, as DNA: TGTGCCAGCAGTTTATCCGGGAGGTTGAACGTCTACGAGCAGTACTTC. As protein: CASSLSGRLNVYEQYF.